These 9 T cell receptor beta chains came from one sample sequenced in a study of T cell responses to AZD1222 COVID-19 vaccine. Profiled with immunoSEQ multiplex PCR; TCRdb holds only in-frame clones, not every one. The sample gives some 170,000 clones, around 90% of which show up once; approximately 1.8% is in the top ten. The source was peripheral blood, collected on day 0 of AZD1222 vaccination. Source of these receptors: an adult in good health.

V and J are TRBV5-1 and TRBJ1-6; D is unresolved. Trimming stripped 0 bases from V and 6 bases from J, with 10 bases between. The germline V gene has CDR1 SGHRS and CDR2 YFSETQ. The CDR3 covers 15 residues. The CDR3 DNA is TGCGCCAGCAGCTTGGAGTCAGAGATTAATTCACCCCTCCACTTT. It encodes CASSLESEINSPLHF.

V is TRBV28 and J is TRBJ2-7; no firm D call. CDR3 length: 13 residues. Trimming cost V 5 bases and J 3 bases, with 11 bases left between them. Germline V gene data show CDR1 as MDHEN and CDR2 as SYDVKM. The DNA of the CDR3 is TGTGCCAGCAGTCCGACTCGTCTCTACGAGCAGTACGTC. Translation gives CASSPTRLYEQYV.

This chain links TRBV5-1 with TRBJ1-2; D remains unclear. V lost 4 bases to trimming and J lost 6 bases, with 10 bases between them. Germline assignment: CDR1 SGHRS and CDR2 YFSETQ. CDR3 length equals 12 residues. CDR3 coding DNA: TGCGCCAGCAGCACCACGTCGGATGGCTACACCTTC. Its protein product is CASSTTSDGYTF.

This chain joins TRBV20-1 and TRBJ2-1; D unresolved. Germline values: CDR1 DFQATT, CDR2 SNEGSKA (reference sequence). V was shortened by 4 bases and J by 4 bases, with 5 bases between the two germline ends. This CDR3 is built from 11 residues. CDR3: CSAKLYNEQFF. CDR3 nucleotides: TGCAGTGCTAAACTTTACAATGAGCAGTTCTTC.

The V and J genes are TRBV19 and TRBJ2-3; 9 bases are shared with TRBD2. The V gene's germline CDR1 is LNHDA and CDR2 SQIVND (reference sequence). This CDR3 spans 16 amino acids. Trimming at V came to 3 bases and at J to 4 bases, leaving 8 bases not matched to a gene. CDR3 sequence reads: CASSIHLGGGADTQYF. In DNA form, the CDR3 reads TGTGCCAGTAGTATTCATCTCGGCGGGGGGGCAGATACGCAGTATTTT.

The V and J genes are TRBV14 and TRBJ1-1, with D perhaps TRBD1 (5 bases). Trimming removed 3 bases from V and 11 bases from J, with 19 bases in between. The CDR3 has 14 amino acids. The germline gives CDR1 SGHDN, CDR2 FVKESK. The CDR3 protein is CASSHRTLRGRAFF. In DNA form, the CDR3 reads TGTGCCAGCAGCCACCGAACACTCCGGGGCCGGGCTTTCTTT.

This chain links TRBV28 with TRBJ2-7, with TRBD2 identical over 8 bases. Germline CDR1 is MDHEN and CDR2 is SYDVKM. This CDR3 region has 17 residues. V trimming: 2 bases; J trimming: 0 bases; junction bases outside the gene matches: 9. CDR3 residues: CASSLRLSSGLSYEQYF. The DNA of the CDR3 is TGTGCCAGCAGTTTACGGTTATCTAGCGGGCTCTCCTACGAGCAGTACTTC. Combining the CDR3 with reference TRBV28 and TRBJ2-7 gives the whole variable domain DVKVTQSSRYLVKRTGEKVFLECVQDMDHENMFWYRQDPGLGLRLIYFSYDVKMKEKGDIPEGYSVSREKKERFSLILESASTNQTSMYLCASSLRLSSGLSYEQYFGPGTRLTVT.

The CDR3 DNA sequence: TGTGCCAGCAGCTCCGGGGCGGGAGGGAGGACCGGGGAGCTGTTTTTT. Its translation is CASSSGAGGRTGELFF. The chain uses TRBV7-2 and TRBJ2-2; 9 bases are a match to TRBD2. Germline lookup yields CDR1 SGHTA and CDR2 FQGNSA. The CDR3 has 16 amino acids. V shed 4 bases, J shed 5 bases, and the junction held 8 bases outside the gene matches.

Only a few counts were recorded for this clone. The V gene is TRBV4-1, the J gene TRBJ1-2; D possibly corresponds to TRBD1 (5 bases). Trimming took 0 bases from V and 5 from J, leaving 25 bases between them. The CDR3 sequence is 19 residues long. The germline gives CDR1 MGHRA, CDR2 YSYEKL. CDR3 coding DNA: TGCGCCAGCAGCCAAGATATTTGGAACAGGCGCCTAAGGGAATATGGCTACACCTTC. Its translation: CASSQDIWNRRLREYGYTF.